These 23 T cell receptor beta chains came from one sample sequenced in a study of cytomegalovirus exposure and HLA in healthy donors. With 60 Vbeta and 13 Jbeta primers, the PCR was carried out. The assay was immunoSEQ multiplex PCR, and TCRdb's table has in-frame clones only and misses some. The sample holds about 150,000 clones; around 80% are singletons and the top ten take about 13%. Sequenced: PBMCs. These TCRs come from a woman between 45 and 60 years old in good health and CMV-seropositive.

This chain joins TRBV2 and TRBJ2-1; D is ambiguous. This CDR3 region has 14 residues. The V gene lost 2 bases and the J gene lost 6 bases, with 11 bases spanning the gap. CDR1 is SNHLY, CDR2 FYNNEI, per germline. The chain's CDR3 is CASSEHGSINEQFF. The DNA of the CDR3 is TGTGCCAGCAGTGAACATGGCTCCATCAATGAGCAGTTCTTC.

This sequence joins TRBV6-4 and TRBJ1-1; D gene ambiguous. Trimming removed 4 bases from V and 4 bases from J, with 10 bases in between. The length of the CDR3 is 13 residues. Germline lookup yields CDR1 MRHNA and CDR2 SNTAGT. The CDR3 sequence: CASSVEDSTEAFF. The CDR3 bases are TGTGCCAGCAGTGTCGAAGATAGCACTGAAGCTTTCTTT.

The CDR3 sequence is CASSSGDRPGNEQFF. For the CDR3, the DNA is TGTGCCAGCAGTTCAGGGGACAGGCCTGGCAATGAGCAGTTCTTC. The chain uses TRBV6-5 and TRBJ2-1, with 8 bases identical to TRBD1. The CDR3 totals 15 residues. V shed 4 bases and J 6 bases; nucleotides not matched to a gene: 8. Germline loops: CDR1 MNHEY, CDR2 SVGAGI.

The chain uses TRBV30 and TRBJ2-6; D not resolved. This CDR3 has 15 residues. The germline CDR1 and CDR2 sequences are GTSNPN and SVGIG (reference sequence). V was pared by 2 bases and J by 0 bases, with 8 bases between. The CDR3 nucleotides read TGTGCCTGGAGTATAGCAGTCTCTGGGGCCAACGTCCTGACTTTC. It specifies CAWSIAVSGANVLTF.

This clone was counted a single time. This chain uses TRBV11-1 with TRBJ2-7, with 7 bases identical to TRBD1. Trimming took 5 bases from V and 2 from J; bases not matched to a gene: 9. There are 15 residues in the CDR3. Germline lookup yields CDR1 SGHAT and CDR2 FQDESV (reference sequence). The CDR3 nucleotides are TGTGCCAGCAGCCAATCCCTAGGGACAGCCTACGAGCAGTACTTC. Translation: CASSQSLGTAYEQYF.

This chain uses TRBV10-3 with TRBJ2-5; 12 bases are shared with TRBD2. The CDR3 consists of 14 residues. CDR1 and CDR2 from the germline V gene are ENHRY and SYGVKD. J gave up 5 bases and V 10 bases, and 8 bases lay outside the gene matches. CDR3 sequence: CATASGGAEETQYF. In nucleotides, the CDR3 is TGTGCCACCGCTAGCGGGGGGGCCGAGGAGACCCAGTACTTC.

This chain joins TRBV7-2 and TRBJ2-1, with 9 nucleotides matching TRBD2. V trimming: 2 bases; J trimming: 4 bases; junction bases outside the gene matches: 9. CDR3 length equals 17 residues. Germline V gene lookup returns CDR1 SGHTA and CDR2 FQGNSA. The DNA for the CDR3 is TGTGCCAGCAGCTTAATTCGGCGGGGGGGCAGGTACAATGAGCAGTTCTTC. The encoded protein is CASSLIRRGGRYNEQFF.

The V and J genes are TRBV14 and TRBJ2-1; 10 bases line up with TRBD2. V lost 3 bases, J lost 4 bases, and 3 bases stayed unmatched. The CDR3 is 15 amino acids. Looked up from germline, CDR1 is SGHDN and CDR2 is FVKESK. The CDR3 sequence: CASSQVAGGYNEQFF. CDR3 DNA sequence: TGTGCCAGCAGCCAGGTAGCGGGGGGATACAATGAGCAGTTCTTC.

Comments on this clone: One end of the junction varies from germline; a read error may be responsible. V and J are TRBV7-9 and TRBJ2-3; TRBD1 agrees at 7 bases. The CDR3 totals 17 residues. Germline V gene lookup returns CDR1 SEHNR and CDR2 FQNEAQ (reference sequence). CDR3 DNA: TGTTCCAGCAGCTTAGCGCAAGGGGGCGCCGGCACAGATACGCAGTATTTT. It translates to CSSSLAQGGAGTDTQYF.

This sequence joins TRBV2 and TRBJ1-1; D not certain. Per the germline V gene, CDR1 is SNHLY and CDR2 is FYNNEI. This CDR3 has 12 amino acids. V lost 7 bases and J 1 base, leaving 7 bases between the germline ends. The CDR3 nucleotides are TGTGCCAGCACCCCTCCGAACACTGAAGCTTTCTTT. Encoded protein: CASTPPNTEAFF.

The chain has TRBV6-5 and TRBJ2-7, with unresolved D. Trimming left V 7 bases short and J 4 bases short, with 20 bases between. Germline values: CDR1 MNHEY, CDR2 SVGAGI. This CDR3 comprises 15 residues. CDR3 sequence (DNA): TGTGCCAGCACCCCTGACCCCGGAGCAGCTTACGAGCAGTACTTC. Amino acids: CASTPDPGAAYEQYF.

CDR3 sequence: CASMGDRSGQPQHF. The CDR3 DNA follows: TGTGCCAGCATGGGGGACAGGTCCGGACAGCCCCAGCATTTT. The genes are TRBV2 and TRBJ1-5; 8 positions agree with TRBD1. V shed 7 bases, J shed 7 bases, and the junction held 9 bases outside the gene matches. CDR1 and CDR2 from the germline V gene are SNHLY and FYNNEI. The CDR3 contains 14 residues. The full variable domain, completed using reference TRBV2 and TRBJ1-5, is EPEVTQTPSHQVTQMGQEVILRCVPISNHLYFYWYRQILGQKVEFLVSFYNNEISEKSEIFDDQFSVERPDGSNFTLKIRSTKLEDSAMYFCASMGDRSGQPQHFGDGTRLSIL.

The rearrangement links TRBV29-1 to TRBJ2-3; 11 nucleotides line up with TRBD1. Germline V gene lookup returns CDR1 SQVTM and CDR2 ANQGSEA. The CDR3 contains 13 residues. Trimming cost V 6 bases and J 7 bases; bases outside gene matches: 6. In DNA, the CDR3 is TGCAGCGTAGGGGGACAGGGGGTAAATACGCAGTATTTT. The encoded protein is CSVGGQGVNTQYF.

This clone turned up a few times. The chain joins TRBV7-8 to TRBJ2-2, with D unresolved. The CDR3 contains 13 residues. Germline V gene sequence: CDR1 SGHVS, CDR2 FQNEAQ. V dropped 2 bases and J dropped 6 bases, with 7 bases sitting between them. The CDR3, as DNA: TGTGCCAGCAGCTTAACTAAGTCCGGGGAGCTGTTTTTT. It encodes CASSLTKSGELFF. Full variable domain (outside the CDR3, taken from reference TRBV7-8 and TRBJ2-2): GAGVSQSPRYKVAKRGQDVALRCDPISGHVSLFWYQQALGQGPEFLTYFQNEAQLDKSGLPSDRFFAERPEGSVSTLKIQRTQQEDSAVYLCASSLTKSGELFFGEGSRLTVL.

This clone was detected a few times. The chain uses TRBV6-1 and TRBJ1-2, with TRBD1 matching over 7 bases. The length of the CDR3 is 13 residues. The germline gives CDR1 MNHNS, CDR2 SASEGT. With 5 bases clipped from V and 7 bases from J, the junction kept 7 bases outside the gene matches. CDR3 region: CASSFTDRSGYTF. The CDR3 nucleotides read TGTGCCAGCAGTTTCACGGACAGGAGTGGCTACACCTTC.

This clone is a singleton in its sample. The CDR3 region has the DNA TGTGCCAGCAGCTTAAGGGGGCTAGCGGGGGCAACCGGGGAGCTGTTTTTT. Amino acids: CASSLRGLAGATGELFF. V is TRBV7-3 and J is TRBJ2-2; 10 bases are a match to TRBD2. The CDR3 is 17 residues long. V shed 1 base, J shed 5 bases, and the junction held 7 bases outside the gene matches. Per the germline V gene, CDR1 is SGHTA and CDR2 is FQGTGA. Full variable domain (outside the CDR3, taken from reference TRBV7-3 and TRBJ2-2): GAGVSQTPSNKVTEKGKYVELRCDPISGHTALYWYRQSLGQGPEFLIYFQGTGAADDSGLPNDRFFAVRPEGSVSTLKIQRTERGDSAVYLCASSLRGLAGATGELFFGEGSRLTVL.

The chain links TRBV12-5 to TRBJ2-3; D is perhaps TRBD2 (6 bases). The CDR3 totals 12 residues. Trimming removed 4 bases from V and 6 bases from J, with 8 bases in between. CDR1 LGHNT and CDR2 FRNRAP come from the germline V gene. The CDR3 sequence: CASGSEGDTQYF. In DNA form, the CDR3 reads TGTGCTAGTGGTTCGGAGGGGGATACGCAGTATTTT.

The chain's CDR3 is CASSPRGVRGYTF. DNA for the CDR3: TGCGCCAGCAGCCCCAGGGGGGTGAGGGGCTACACCTTC. J is TRBJ1-2 and V is TRBV4-1; 7 nucleotides match TRBD1. Germline values: CDR1 MGHRA, CDR2 YSYEKL. This CDR3 spans 13 amino acids. Trimming took 4 bases from V and 8 from J; bases not matched to a gene: 7.

The V and J genes are TRBV7-8 and TRBJ1-4, with D unclear. This CDR3 spans 12 amino acids. CDR1 and CDR2 (germline): SGHVS, FQNEAQ. V was trimmed by 5 bases and J by 8 bases, leaving 9 bases between them. The DNA of the CDR3 is TGTGCCAGCAGCGGGCTTGGCGAAAAACTGTTTTTT. Protein sequence: CASSGLGEKLFF.

A few counts support this clone. This chain joins TRBV30 and TRBJ2-3, with 13 bases lining up with TRBD2. The J segment lost 2 bases and the V segment lost 0 bases, leaving 8 bases of the junction unmatched. CDR3 size: 18 residues. Germline CDR1 is GTSNPN and CDR2 is SVGIG (reference sequence). Written as DNA, the CDR3 is TGTGCCTGGAGTGTAACTAGCGGGGGGGAGGCGGACACAGATACGCAGTATTTT. Translation gives CAWSVTSGGEADTDTQYF.

This chain connects TRBV6-4 to TRBJ1-3; tentatively, D is TRBD1 (5 bases). CDR3 length: 13 amino acids. Germline lookup yields CDR1 MRHNA and CDR2 SNTAGT. The germline V and J ends were trimmed by 4 bases and 1 base, with 5 bases remaining between them. CDR3 residues: CASSGQSGNTIYF. The CDR3 bases are TGTGCCAGCAGTGGACAGTCTGGAAACACCATATATTTT.

This clone was seen a handful of times. The chain has TRBV15 and TRBJ2-1; D unresolved. Germline V CDR1 and CDR2: LNHNV, YYDKDF (reference sequence). Trimming pared 5 bases from V and 2 bases from J, leaving 16 bases between. This CDR3 is 16 amino acids long. The chain's CDR3 is CATSGRGGNTYNEQFF. The CDR3 coding sequence is TGTGCCACCAGCGGCCGCGGTGGAAACACCTACAATGAGCAGTTCTTC.

V is TRBV5-1 and J is TRBJ2-7; 7 bases align to TRBD1. This CDR3 is 13 amino acids long. CDR1 and CDR2 from the germline V gene are SGHRS and YFSETQ. Trimming took 4 bases from V and 3 from J; bases not matched to a gene: 4. CDR3 nucleotides: TGCGCCAGCAGCGCCTACAGGGGCTACGAGCAGTACTTC. Encoded protein: CASSAYRGYEQYF.